The clone carrying this T cell receptor (beta chain) came up a few times. The antigen remains undetermined. TCRdb recomputed calls from the 5' RACE reads with MiXCR, one row per CDR3 protein. The top ten hold less than 0.35% of the sample, which has some 1,600,000 distinct CDR3 sequences, roughly a third seen once. This entry comes from a study of identical twins. Study-level points and caveats: The presence of invariant MAIT and iNKT cells could partly confound analyses of zero-insertion sequences.

Germline assignment: CDR1 SNHLY and CDR2 FYNNEI. The CDR3 is made up of 14 amino acids. V gave up 7 bases and J gave up 1 base; unmatched junction bases: 5. The sequencing input was cord blood. J is TRBJ2-3 and V is TRBV2; 7 nucleotides align to TRBD2. This sequence was found in a newborn girl in good health. CDR3 sequence reads: CASKDSGGTDTQYF. CDR3 nucleotide sequence: TGTGCCAGCAAAGACAGCGGGGGCACAGATACGCAGTATTTT.